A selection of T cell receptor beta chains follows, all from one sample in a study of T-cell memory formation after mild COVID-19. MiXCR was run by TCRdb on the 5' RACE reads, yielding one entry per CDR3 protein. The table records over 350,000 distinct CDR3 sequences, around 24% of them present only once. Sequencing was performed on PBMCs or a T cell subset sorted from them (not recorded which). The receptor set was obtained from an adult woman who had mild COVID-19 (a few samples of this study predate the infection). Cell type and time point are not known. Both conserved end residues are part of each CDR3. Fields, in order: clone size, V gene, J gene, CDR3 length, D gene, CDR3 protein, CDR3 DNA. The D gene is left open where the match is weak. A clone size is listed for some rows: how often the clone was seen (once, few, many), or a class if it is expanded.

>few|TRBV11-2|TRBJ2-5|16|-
CASSSVGQGLQETQYF
TGTGCCAGCAGTTCTGTCGGTCAGGGCCTCCAAGAGACCCAGTACTTC
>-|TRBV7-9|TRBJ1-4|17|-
CASSLALSPRANEKLFF
TGTGCCAGCAGCTTAGCTCTTTCCCCCAGGGCTAATGAAAAACTGTTTTTT
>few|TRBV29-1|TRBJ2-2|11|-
CSVEATGELFF
TGCAGCGTTGAAGCCACCGGGGAGCTGTTTTTT
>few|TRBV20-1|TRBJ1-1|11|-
CSAKIGSEVFF
TGCAGTGCTAAAATCGGCAGTGAAGTTTTCTTT
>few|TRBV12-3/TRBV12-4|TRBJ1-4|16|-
CASSPHRATTNEKLFF
TGTGCCAGCAGTCCTCACAGGGCGACGACTAATGAAAAACTGTTTTTT
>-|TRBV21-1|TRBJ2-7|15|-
CASSKGARESSEQYF
TGTGCCAGCAGCAAAGGGGCGCGGGAGAGTTCCGAGCAGTACTTC
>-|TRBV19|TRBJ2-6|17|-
CASSSPRLLSGANVLTF
TGTGCCAGTAGCTCCCCGCGGCTGTTGTCTGGGGCCAACGTCCTGACTTTC
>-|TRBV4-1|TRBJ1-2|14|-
CASRNTGHQQGYTF
TGCGCCAGCAGGAACACGGGACATCAGCAAGGCTACACCTTC
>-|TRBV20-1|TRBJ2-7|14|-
CSAREDGRPYEQYF
TGCAGTGCTAGAGAAGACGGACGACCCTACGAGCAGTACTTC
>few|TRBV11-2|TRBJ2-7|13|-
CASSLNPVYEQYF
TGTGCCAGCAGCTTAAATCCCGTCTACGAGCAGTACTTC
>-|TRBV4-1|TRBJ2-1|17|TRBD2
CASSQGGARGGGNEQFF
TGCGCCAGCAGCCAAGGCGGGGCGCGGGGGGGTGGTAATGAGCAGTTCTTC
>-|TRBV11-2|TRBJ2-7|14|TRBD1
CASSFGQGPSEQYF
TGTGCCAGCAGCTTCGGACAGGGCCCAAGCGAGCAGTACTTC
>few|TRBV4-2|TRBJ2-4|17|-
CASSQDLHSDYKNIQYF
TGTGCCAGCAGCCAAGACCTCCACAGTGATTACAAAAACATTCAGTACTTC
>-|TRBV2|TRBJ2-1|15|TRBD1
CASRDDRGSYNEQFF
TGTGCCAGCAGAGATGACAGGGGCTCCTACAATGAGCAGTTCTTC
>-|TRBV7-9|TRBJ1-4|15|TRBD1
CASSDPGQTNEKLFF
TGTGCCAGCAGCGACCCGGGACAGACTAATGAAAAACTGTTTTTT
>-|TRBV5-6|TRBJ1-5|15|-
CASSPFTGTGQPQHF
TGTGCCAGCAGCCCCTTTACAGGGACGGGACAGCCCCAGCATTTT
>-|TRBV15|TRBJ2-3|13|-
CATSSWSTDTQYF
TGTGCCACCAGCAGCTGGAGCACAGATACGCAGTATTTT
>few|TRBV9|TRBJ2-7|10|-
CAEGDYEQYF
TGTGCCGAGGGCGATTACGAGCAGTACTTC
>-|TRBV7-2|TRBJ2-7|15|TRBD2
CASSSSGRDGYEQYF
TGTGCCAGCAGCTCTAGCGGCAGGGACGGCTACGAGCAGTACTTC
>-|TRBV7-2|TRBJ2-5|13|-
CASSSTLQETQYF
TGTGCCAGCAGCTCGACCCTACAAGAGACCCAGTACTTC
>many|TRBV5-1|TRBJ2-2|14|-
CASSLDGDTGELFF
TGCGCCAGCAGCTTGGACGGTGACACCGGGGAGCTGTTTTTT
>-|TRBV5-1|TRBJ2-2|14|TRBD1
CASSKGQRTGELFF
TGCGCCAGCAGCAAGGGACAGCGGACCGGGGAGCTGTTTTTT
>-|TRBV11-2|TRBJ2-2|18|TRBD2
CASSLDFFGGLNTGELFF
TGTGCCAGCAGCTTAGATTTTTTCGGGGGGTTGAACACCGGGGAGCTGTTTTTT
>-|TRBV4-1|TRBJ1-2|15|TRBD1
CASSQVQGANYGYTF
TGCGCCAGCAGCCAAGTTCAGGGGGCTAACTATGGCTACACCTTC
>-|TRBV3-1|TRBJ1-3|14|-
CASSRQGSGNTIYF
TGTGCCAGCAGCCGTCAGGGCTCTGGAAACACCATATATTTT
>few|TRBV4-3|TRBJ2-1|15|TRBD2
CASSRASGSLSKQFF
TGCGCCAGCAGCCGAGCTAGCGGGAGTCTGTCTAAGCAGTTCTTC
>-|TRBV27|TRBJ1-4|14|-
CASRPLGIGEKLFF
TGTGCCAGCAGGCCCCTGGGGATAGGAGAAAAACTGTTTTTT
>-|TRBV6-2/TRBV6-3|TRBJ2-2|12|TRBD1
CASYRGAGELFF
TGTGCCAGTTACAGGGGTGCCGGGGAGCTGTTTTTT
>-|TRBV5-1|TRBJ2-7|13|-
CASSSSVSGEQYF
TGCGCCAGCAGCTCGTCGGTATCCGGTGAGCAGTACTTC
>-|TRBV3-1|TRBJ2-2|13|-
CASSPGRTGELFF
TGTGCCAGCAGCCCCGGGCGAACCGGGGAGCTGTTTTTT
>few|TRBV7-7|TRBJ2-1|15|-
CASSLDSGAGDEQFF
TGTGCCAGCAGCTTAGATTCTGGGGCAGGGGATGAGCAGTTCTTC
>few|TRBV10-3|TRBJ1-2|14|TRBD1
CATKGQGSVYGYTF
TGTGCCACCAAGGGACAGGGCAGTGTCTATGGCTACACCTTC
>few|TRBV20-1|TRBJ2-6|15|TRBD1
CSAVDRGSGANVLTF
TGCAGTGCTGTCGACAGGGGATCTGGGGCCAACGTCCTGACTTTC
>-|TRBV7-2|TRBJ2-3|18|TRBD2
CASSLEWLAGGRTDTQYF
TGTGCCAGCAGCTTAGAATGGCTAGCGGGAGGTCGGACAGATACGCAGTATTTT
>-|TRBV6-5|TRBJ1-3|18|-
CASSYSRGGRVSGNTIYF
TGTGCCAGCAGTTACTCGAGAGGAGGGAGAGTCTCTGGAAACACCATATATTTT